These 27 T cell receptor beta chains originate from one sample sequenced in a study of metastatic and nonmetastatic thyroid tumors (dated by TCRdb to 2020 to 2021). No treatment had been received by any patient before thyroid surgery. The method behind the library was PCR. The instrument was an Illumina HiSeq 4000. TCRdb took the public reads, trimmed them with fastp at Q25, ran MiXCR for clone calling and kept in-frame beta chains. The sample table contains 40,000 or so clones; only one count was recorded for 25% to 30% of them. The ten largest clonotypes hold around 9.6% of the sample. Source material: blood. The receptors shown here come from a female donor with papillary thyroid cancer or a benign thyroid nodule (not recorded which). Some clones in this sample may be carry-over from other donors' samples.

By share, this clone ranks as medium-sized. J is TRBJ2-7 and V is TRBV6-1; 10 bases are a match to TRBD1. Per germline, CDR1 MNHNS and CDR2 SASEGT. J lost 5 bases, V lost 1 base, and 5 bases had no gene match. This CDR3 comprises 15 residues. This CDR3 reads CASSEGTGGGHEQYF. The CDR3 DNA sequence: TGTGCCAGCAGTGAAGGGACAGGGGGTGGCCACGAGCAGTACTTC.

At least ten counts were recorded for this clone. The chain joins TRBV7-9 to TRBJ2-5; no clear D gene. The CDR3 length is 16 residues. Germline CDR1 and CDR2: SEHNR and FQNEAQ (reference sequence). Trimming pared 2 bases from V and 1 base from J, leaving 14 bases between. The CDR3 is CASSLWLGSIQETQYF. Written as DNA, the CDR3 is TGTGCCAGCAGCTTATGGCTGGGGTCGATCCAAGAGACCCAGTACTTC. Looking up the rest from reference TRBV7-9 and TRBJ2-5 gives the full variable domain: DTGVSQNPRHKITKRGQNVTFRCDPISEHNRLYWYRQTLGQGPEFLTYFQNEAQLEKSRLLSDRFSAERPKGSFSTLEIQRTEQGDSAMYLCASSLWLGSIQETQYFGPGTRLLVL.

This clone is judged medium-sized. CDR3 DNA sequence: TGTGCCAGCAGCTTAGAAGCGTCGGGTGAGCAGTTCTTC. Its translation is CASSLEASGEQFF. V usage is TRBV11-2 and J usage is TRBJ2-1; D is ambiguous. The V and J ends lost 0 bases and 9 bases respectively, with 9 bases between them. In germline, CDR1 is SGHAT, CDR2 FQNNGV. The CDR3 runs to 13 residues. The full variable domain, in which reference TRBV11-2 and TRBJ2-1 provide the parts outside the CDR3, is EAGVAQSPRYKIIEKRQSVAFWCNPISGHATLYWYQQILGQGPKLLIQFQNNGVVDDSQLPKDRFSAERLKGVDSTLKIQPAKLEDSAVYLCASSLEASGEQFFGPGTRLTVL.

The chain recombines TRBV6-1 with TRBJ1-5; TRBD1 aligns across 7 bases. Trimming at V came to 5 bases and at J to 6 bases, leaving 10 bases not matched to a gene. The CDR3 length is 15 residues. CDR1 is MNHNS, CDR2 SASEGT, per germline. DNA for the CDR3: TGTGCCAGCAGTTCCACCCCCAGGGGGGGTCAGCCCCAGCATTTT. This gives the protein CASSSTPRGGQPQHF.

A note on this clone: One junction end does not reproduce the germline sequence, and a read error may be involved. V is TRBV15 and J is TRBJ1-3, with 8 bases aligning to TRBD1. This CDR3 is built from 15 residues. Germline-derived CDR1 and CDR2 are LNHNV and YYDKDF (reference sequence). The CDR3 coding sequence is TGTGTCACCAGCAGACTACAGGGGACAGGAAGCACCATATATTTT. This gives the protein CVTSRLQGTGSTIYF.

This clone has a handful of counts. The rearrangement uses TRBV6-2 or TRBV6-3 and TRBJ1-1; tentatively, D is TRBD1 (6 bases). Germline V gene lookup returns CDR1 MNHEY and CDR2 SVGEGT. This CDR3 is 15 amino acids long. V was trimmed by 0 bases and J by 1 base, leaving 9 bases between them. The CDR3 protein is CASSYSRTANTEAFF. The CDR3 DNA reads TGTGCCAGCAGTTACTCTCGGACAGCGAACACTGAAGCTTTCTTT.

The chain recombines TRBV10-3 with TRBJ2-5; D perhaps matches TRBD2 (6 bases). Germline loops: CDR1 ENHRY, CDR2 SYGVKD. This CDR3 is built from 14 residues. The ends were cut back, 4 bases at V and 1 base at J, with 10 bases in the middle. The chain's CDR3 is CAISGRVAQETQYF. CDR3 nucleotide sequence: TGTGCCATCAGTGGGAGGGTGGCCCAAGAGACCCAGTACTTC.

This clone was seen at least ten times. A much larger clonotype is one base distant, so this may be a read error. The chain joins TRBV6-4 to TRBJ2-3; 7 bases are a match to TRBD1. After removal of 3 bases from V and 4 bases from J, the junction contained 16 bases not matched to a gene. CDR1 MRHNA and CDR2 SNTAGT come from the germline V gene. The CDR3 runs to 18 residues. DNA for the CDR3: TGTGCCAGCAGTGAGGGTCTACCGGGACAGTGGACTTCAGATACGCAGTATTTT. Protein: CASSEGLPGQWTSDTQYF.

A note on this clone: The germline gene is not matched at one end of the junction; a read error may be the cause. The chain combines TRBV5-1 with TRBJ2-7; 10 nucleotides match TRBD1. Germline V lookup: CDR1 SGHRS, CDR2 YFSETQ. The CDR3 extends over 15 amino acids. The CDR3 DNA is TGTGCCAGCAGCTTGATGGGACAGGGGACGCGGGAGCAGTACTTC. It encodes CASSLMGQGTREQYF. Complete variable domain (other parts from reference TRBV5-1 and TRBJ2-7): KAGVTQTPRYLIKTRGQQVTLSCSPISGHRSVSWYQQTPGQGLQFLFEYFSETQRNKGNFPGRFSGRQFSNSRSEMNVSTLELGDSALYLCASSLMGQGTREQYFGPGTRLTVT.

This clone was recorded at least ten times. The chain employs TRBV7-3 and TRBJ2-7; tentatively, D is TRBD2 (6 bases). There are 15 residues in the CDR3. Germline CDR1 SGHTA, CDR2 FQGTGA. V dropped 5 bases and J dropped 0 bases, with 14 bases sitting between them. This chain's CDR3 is CASSLQGGPSYEQYF. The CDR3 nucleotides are TGTGCCAGCAGCCTGCAGGGAGGACCCTCCTACGAGCAGTACTTC.

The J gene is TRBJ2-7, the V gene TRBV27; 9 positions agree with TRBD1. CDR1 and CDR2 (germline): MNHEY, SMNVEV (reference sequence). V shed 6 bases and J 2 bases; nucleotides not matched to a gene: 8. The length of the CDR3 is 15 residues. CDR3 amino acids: CASRTQGAGAYEQYF. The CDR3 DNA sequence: TGTGCCAGCAGAACACAGGGGGCTGGGGCCTACGAGCAGTACTTC.

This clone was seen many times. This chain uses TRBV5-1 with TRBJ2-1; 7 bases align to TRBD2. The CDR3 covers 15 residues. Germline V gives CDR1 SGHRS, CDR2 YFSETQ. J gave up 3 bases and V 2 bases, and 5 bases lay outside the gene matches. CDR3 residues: CASSLGGSGYNEQFF. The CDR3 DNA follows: TGCGCCAGCAGCTTAGGCGGGAGCGGCTACAATGAGCAGTTCTTC.

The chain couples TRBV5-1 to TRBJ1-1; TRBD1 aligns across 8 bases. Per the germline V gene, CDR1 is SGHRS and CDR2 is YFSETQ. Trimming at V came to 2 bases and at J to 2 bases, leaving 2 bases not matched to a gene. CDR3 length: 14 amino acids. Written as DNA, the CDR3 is TGCGCCAGCAGCTTCGGGACAGGTAACACTGAAGCTTTCTTT. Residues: CASSFGTGNTEAFF.

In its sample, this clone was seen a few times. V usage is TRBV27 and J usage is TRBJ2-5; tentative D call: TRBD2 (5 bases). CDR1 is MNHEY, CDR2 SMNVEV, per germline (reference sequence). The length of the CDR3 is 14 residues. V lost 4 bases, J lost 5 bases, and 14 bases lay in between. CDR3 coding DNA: TGTGCCAGCAGTTCGCCCCTCGGCGGGGAGACCCAGTACTTC. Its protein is CASSSPLGGETQYF.

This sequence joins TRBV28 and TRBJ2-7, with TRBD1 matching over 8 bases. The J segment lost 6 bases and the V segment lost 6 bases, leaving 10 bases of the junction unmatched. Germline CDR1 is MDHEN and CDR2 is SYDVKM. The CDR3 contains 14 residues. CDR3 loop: CASRGTGGSSEQYF. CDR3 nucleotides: TGTGCCAGCAGAGGGACAGGCGGATCAAGCGAGCAGTACTTC.

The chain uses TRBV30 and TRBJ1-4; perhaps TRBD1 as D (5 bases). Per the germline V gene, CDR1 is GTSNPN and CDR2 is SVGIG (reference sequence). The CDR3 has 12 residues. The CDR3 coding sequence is TGTGCTGGGACCGGGCCTAATGAAAAACTGTTTTTT. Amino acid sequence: CAGTGPNEKLFF.

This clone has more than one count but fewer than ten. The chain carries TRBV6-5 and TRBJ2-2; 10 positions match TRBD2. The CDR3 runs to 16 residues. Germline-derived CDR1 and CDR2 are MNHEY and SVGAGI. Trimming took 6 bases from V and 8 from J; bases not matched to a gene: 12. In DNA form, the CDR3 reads TGTGCCAGCAGCTACGCTAGCGGGGGACCCACAGGGGAGCTGTTTTTT. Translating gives CASSYASGGPTGELFF.

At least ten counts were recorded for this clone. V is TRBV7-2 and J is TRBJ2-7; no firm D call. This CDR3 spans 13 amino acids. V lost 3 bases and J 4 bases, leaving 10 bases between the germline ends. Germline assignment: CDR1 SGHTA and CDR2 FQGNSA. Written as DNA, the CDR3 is TGTGCCAGCAGCTTCTCTGAAGGGTACGAGCAGTACTTC. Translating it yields CASSFSEGYEQYF.

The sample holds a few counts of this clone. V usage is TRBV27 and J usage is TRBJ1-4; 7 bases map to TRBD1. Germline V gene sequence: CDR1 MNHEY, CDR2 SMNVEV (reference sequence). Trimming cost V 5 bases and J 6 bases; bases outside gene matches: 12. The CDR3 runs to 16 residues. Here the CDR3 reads CASSPPRQGGDEKLFF. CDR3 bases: TGTGCCAGCAGTCCCCCAAGACAGGGTGGAGATGAAAAACTGTTTTTT.

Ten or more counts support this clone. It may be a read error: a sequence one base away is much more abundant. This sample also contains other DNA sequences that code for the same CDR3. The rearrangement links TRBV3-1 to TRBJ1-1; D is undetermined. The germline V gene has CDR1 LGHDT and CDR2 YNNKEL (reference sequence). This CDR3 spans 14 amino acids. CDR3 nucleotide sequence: TGTGCCAGCAGCTACGGTGTGTATGGCACTGAGGCTTTCTTT. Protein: CASSYGVYGTEAFF. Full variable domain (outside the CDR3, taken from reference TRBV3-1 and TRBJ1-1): DTAVSQTPKYLVTQMGNDKSIKCEQNLGHDTMYWYKQDSKKFLKIMFSYNNKELIINETVPNRFSPKSPDKAHLNLHINSLELGDSAVYFCASSYGVYGTEAFFGQGTRLTVV.

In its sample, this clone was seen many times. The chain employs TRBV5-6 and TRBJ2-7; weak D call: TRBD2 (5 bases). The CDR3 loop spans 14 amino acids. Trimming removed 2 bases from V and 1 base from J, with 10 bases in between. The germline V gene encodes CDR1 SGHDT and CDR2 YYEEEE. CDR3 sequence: CASSFGRGSYEQYF. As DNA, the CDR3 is TGTGCCAGCAGCTTCGGCCGGGGATCCTACGAGCAGTACTTC.

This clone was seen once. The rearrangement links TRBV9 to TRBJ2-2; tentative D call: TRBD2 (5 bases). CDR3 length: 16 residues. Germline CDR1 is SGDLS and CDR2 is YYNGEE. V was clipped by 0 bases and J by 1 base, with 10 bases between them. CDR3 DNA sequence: TGTGCCAGCAGCGTAGGTGGAAGCGGGAACACCGGGGAGCTGTTTTTT. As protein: CASSVGGSGNTGELFF.

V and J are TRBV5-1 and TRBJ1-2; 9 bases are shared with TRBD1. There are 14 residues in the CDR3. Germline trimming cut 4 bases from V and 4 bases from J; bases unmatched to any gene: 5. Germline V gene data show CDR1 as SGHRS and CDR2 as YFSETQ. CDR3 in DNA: TGCGCCAGCAGCGGGACAGGGAATGCCTATGGCTACACCTTC. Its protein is CASSGTGNAYGYTF.

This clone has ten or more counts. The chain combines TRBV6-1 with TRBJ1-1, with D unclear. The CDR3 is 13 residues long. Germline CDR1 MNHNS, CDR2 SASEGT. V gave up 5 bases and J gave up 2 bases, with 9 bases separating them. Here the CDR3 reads CASSNPTNTEAFF. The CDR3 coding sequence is TGTGCCAGCAGTAACCCGACAAACACTGAAGCTTTCTTT.

The CDR3 bases are TGTGCCAGCAGCCCCAGTCCGGGACAGGCCTACGAGCAGTACTTC. The encoded protein is CASSPSPGQAYEQYF. The chain links TRBV3-1 to TRBJ2-7; TRBD1 matches 8 bases. The germline CDR1 and CDR2 sequences are LGHDT and YNNKEL (reference sequence). The length of the CDR3 is 15 residues. J gave up 2 bases and V 4 bases, and 7 bases lay outside the gene matches.

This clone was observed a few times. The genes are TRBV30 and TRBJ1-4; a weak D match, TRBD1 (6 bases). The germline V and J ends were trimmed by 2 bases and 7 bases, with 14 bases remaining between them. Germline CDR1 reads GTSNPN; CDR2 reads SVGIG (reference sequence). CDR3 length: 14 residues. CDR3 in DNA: TGTGCCTGGAGTCTGGGGGGCGAGAGTGAAAAACTGTTTTTT. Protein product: CAWSLGGESEKLFF.

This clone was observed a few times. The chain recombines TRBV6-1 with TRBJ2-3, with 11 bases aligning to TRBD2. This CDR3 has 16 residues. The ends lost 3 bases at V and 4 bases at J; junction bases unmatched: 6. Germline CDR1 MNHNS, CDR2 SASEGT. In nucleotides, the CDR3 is TGTGCCAGCAGTGAGGGACTAGCGGCGGGGGCAGATACGCAGTATTTT. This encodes CASSEGLAAGADTQYF.